The 2 T cell receptor beta chains presented below share a single source sample, sequenced in a study of blood T cell repertoires in COVID-19. The repertoire was sequenced with immunoSEQ multiplex PCR; TCRdb's copy has only in-frame clones and lacks some. The data contain around 150,000 clones, 75% to 80% of them seen just once; the ten biggest clones take up approximately 13%. The sequenced sample consisted of peripheral blood. Receptor source: a woman of 80 years or more with acute or convalescent COVID-19.

This clone is a singleton in its sample. The chain links TRBV7-6 to TRBJ1-3, with 9 nucleotides matching TRBD1. CDR3 length: 15 residues. CDR1 and CDR2 (germline): SGHVS, FNYEAQ. J was trimmed by 2 bases and V by 5 bases; bases with no gene match: 4. The CDR3 DNA reads as TGTGCCAGCAGCCCCGGGACAGGGACTGGAAACACCATATATTTT. This codes for CASSPGTGTGNTIYF.

The J gene is TRBJ1-6, the V gene TRBV3-1 (or the pseudogene TRBV3-2), with a weak D call TRBD1 (5 bases). This CDR3 comprises 15 residues. The germline V gene encodes CDR1 LGHDT and CDR2 YNNKEL (reference sequence). V gave up 1 base and J gave up 7 bases, with 11 bases separating them. CDR3 amino acids: CASSQAQGQNSPLHF. As DNA, the CDR3 is TGTGCCAGCAGCCAAGCCCAGGGTCAGAATTCACCCCTCCACTTT.